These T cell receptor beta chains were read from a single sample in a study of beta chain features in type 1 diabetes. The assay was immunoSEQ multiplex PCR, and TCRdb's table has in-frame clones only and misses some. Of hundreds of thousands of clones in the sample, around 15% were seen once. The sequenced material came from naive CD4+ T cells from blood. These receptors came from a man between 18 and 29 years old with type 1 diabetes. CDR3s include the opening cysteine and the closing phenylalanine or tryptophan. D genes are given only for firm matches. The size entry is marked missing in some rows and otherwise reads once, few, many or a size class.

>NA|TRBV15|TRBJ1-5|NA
TGTGCCACCAGCAGAGAGAGGGGGGGGCCCCAGCATTTT
CATSRERGGPQHF
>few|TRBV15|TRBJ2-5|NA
TGTGCCACCAGCAGAGATTCGGCTTACCAAGAGACCCAGTACTTC
CATSRDSAYQETQYF
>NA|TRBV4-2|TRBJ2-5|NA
TGTGCCAGCAGCCTCGAATTGGCGAAAAAGACCCAGTACTTC
CASSLELAKKTQYF
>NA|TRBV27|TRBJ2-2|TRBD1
TGTGCCAGCAGTTTAAGAGGGGGCCTGGCCACCGGGGAGCTGTTTTTT
CASSLRGGLATGELFF
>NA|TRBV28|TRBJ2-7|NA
TGTGCCAGCAGTTCCCCAGCAGGAGTCTACGAGCAGTACTTC
CASSSPAGVYEQYF
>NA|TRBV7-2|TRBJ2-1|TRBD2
TGTGCCAGCAGCTTAGCCGGGACTAGCCCCAATGAGCAGTTCTTC
CASSLAGTSPNEQFF
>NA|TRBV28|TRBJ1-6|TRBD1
TGTGCCAGCAGTCCACCTGGGACAGGGGCCAATCAGGGGAATTCACCCCTCCACTTT
CASSPPGTGANQGNSPLHF
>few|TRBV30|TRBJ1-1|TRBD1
TGTGCCGGGACAGGGGGTAGAGCTTTCTTT
CAGTGGRAFF
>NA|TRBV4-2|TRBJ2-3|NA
TGTGCCAGCAGCCAAGGGACCAGAACAGATACGCAGTATTTT
CASSQGTRTDTQYF
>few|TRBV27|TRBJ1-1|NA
TGTGCCAGCAGTCGAACCCCTCGCATTGACCCAGATCAAACTTTCTTT
CASSRTPRIDPDQTFF
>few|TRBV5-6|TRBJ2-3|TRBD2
TGTGCCAGCAGCTTGGCACTAGCGGGACTCACAGATACGCAGTATTTT
CASSLALAGLTDTQYF
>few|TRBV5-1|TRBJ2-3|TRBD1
TGCGCCAGCAGCGCCGGGACAGCTAGCACAGATACGCAGTATTTT
CASSAGTASTDTQYF
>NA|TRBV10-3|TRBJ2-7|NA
TGTGCCATCAGTGCGCAGGGGCAATCCTACGAGCAGTACTTC
CAISAQGQSYEQYF
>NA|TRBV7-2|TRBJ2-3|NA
TGTGCCAGCAGCTTAGGGGGGCCAAGCACAGATACGCAGTATTTT
CASSLGGPSTDTQYF
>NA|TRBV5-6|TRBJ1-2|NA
TGTGCCAGCAGCTTGCTGCTGGGGTCCCATGGCTACACCTTC
CASSLLLGSHGYTF
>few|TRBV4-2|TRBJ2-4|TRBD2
TGTGCCAGCAGCCAAGTTAGCGGGGGCCCAGCCAAAAACATTCAGTACTTC
CASSQVSGGPAKNIQYF
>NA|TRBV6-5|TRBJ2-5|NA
TGTGCCAGCAGGCCAGGGGGGTTCGTGGAGACCCAGTACTTC
CASRPGGFVETQYF
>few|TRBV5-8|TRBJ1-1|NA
TGTGCCAGCAGCTTTAGACTGTCGAACACTGAAGCTTTCTTT
CASSFRLSNTEAFF
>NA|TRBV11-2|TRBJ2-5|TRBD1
TGTGCCAGCAGCAGGGGGCGGGAAGAGACCCAGTACTTC
CASSRGREETQYF
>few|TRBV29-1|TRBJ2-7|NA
TGCAGCGTTCGGACAGTCTCCTACGAGCAGTACTTC
CSVRTVSYEQYF
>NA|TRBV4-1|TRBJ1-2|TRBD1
TGCGCCAGCAGCTCAATGGGACAGGGGGCGAATGGCTACACCTTC
CASSSMGQGANGYTF
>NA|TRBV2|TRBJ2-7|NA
TGTGCCAGCGAGTGGCGGATTGAGTACGAGCAGTACTTC
CASEWRIEYEQYF
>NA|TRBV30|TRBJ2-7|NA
TGTGCCTGGAGTGTGGGATCTAGCCTGCTCGTCGAGCAGTACTTC
CAWSVGSSLLVEQYF
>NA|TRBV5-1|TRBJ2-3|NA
TGCGCCAGCAGCTTGGGGGCCCCCCCAGATACGCAGTATTTT
CASSLGAPPDTQYF
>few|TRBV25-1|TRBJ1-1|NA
TGTGCCAGCAGTGAGTACAGGATGAACACTGAAGCTTTCTTT
CASSEYRMNTEAFF
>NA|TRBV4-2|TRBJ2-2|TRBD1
TGTGCCAGCAGCCCGGGACAGGGCCCGAACACCGGGGAGCTGTTTTTT
CASSPGQGPNTGELFF
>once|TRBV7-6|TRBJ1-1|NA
TGTGCCAGCAGCTTAGCGGCGGGGGGGAACACTGAAGCTTTCTTT
CASSLAAGGNTEAFF
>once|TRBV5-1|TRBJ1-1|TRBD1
TGCGCCAGCAGCTCTGGACAGGGTATAAAGAACACTGAAGCTTTCTTT
CASSSGQGIKNTEAFF
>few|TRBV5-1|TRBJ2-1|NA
TGCGCCAGCAGCCCACCCGGGGGAGTTTTCGGTGAGCAGTTCTTC
CASSPPGGVFGEQFF
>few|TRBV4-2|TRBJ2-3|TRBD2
TGTGCCAGCAGCCAAGTTCTAGCGGGGGGCACAGATACGCAGTATTTT
CASSQVLAGGTDTQYF
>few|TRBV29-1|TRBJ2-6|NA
TGCAGCGTTGAGGCGGGTAGTGGGGCCAACGTCCTGACTTTC
CSVEAGSGANVLTF
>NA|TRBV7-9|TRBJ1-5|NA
TGTGCCAGCAGTCGACATAATAGCAATCAGCCCCAGCATTTT
CASSRHNSNQPQHF
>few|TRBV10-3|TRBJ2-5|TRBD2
TGTGCCATCAGGACCGGACTAGCGGACGTCGAGACCCAGTACTTC
CAIRTGLADVETQYF
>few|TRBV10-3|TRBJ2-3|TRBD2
TGTGCCACCGTTCCTAGCGGGAGAGATACGCAGTATTTT
CATVPSGRDTQYF
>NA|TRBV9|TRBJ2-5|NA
TGTGCCAGCAGCCCACATCCGGAGACCCAGTACTTC
CASSPHPETQYF
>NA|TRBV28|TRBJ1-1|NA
TGTGCCAGCAGTTTAGGGCGCCGGACTTTCTTT
CASSLGRRTFF
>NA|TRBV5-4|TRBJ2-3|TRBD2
TGTGCTGCAAAACAGGGACTAGTCAGCACAGATACGCAGTATTTT
CAAKQGLVSTDTQYF
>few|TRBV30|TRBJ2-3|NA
TGTGCCTGGAAGTGGGCGGGCCCCACAGATACGCAGTATTTT
CAWKWAGPTDTQYF
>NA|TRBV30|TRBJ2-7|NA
TGTGCCTGGAATGGACAGAGCTACGAGCAGTACTTC
CAWNGQSYEQYF
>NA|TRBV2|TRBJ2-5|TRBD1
TGTGCCAGCAGTATCGGGACAGCTATCCAAGAGACCCAGTACTTC
CASSIGTAIQETQYF
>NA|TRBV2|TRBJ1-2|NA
TGTGCCAGCAGCGCTGGACAGCGTGGGGCTAACACCTTC
CASSAGQRGANTF